The 18 T cell receptor beta chains below come from one sample, sequenced in a study of blood T cell repertoires in COVID-19. The protocol was immunoSEQ multiplex PCR, while the TCRdb copy is restricted to in-frame clones and leaves out a portion. The sample includes roughly 500,000 clones, about nine tenths of them seen just once. The material sequenced was PBMCs or T cells enriched from blood (not recorded which). Receptor source: a woman between 55 and 75 years old who had recovered from COVID-19.

The count of this clone is one. Other DNA sequences in the same sample also yield this CDR3. The chain combines TRBV5-1 with TRBJ2-1; 10 bases line up with TRBD2. The CDR3 consists of 15 residues. Germline V lookup: CDR1 SGHRS, CDR2 YFSETQ. V lost 0 bases, J lost 9 bases, and 6 bases stayed unmatched. In nucleotides, the CDR3 is TGCGCCAGCAGCTTGGAGGGACTAGCGAGTGGTGAGCAGTTCTTC. It translates to CASSLEGLASGEQFF.

The chain joins TRBV5-1 to TRBJ1-4; no reliable D call. This CDR3 spans 15 amino acids. V was pared by 1 base and J by 8 bases, with 15 bases between. The germline V gene has CDR1 SGHRS and CDR2 YFSETQ. This CDR3 is CASSLRTGLREKLFF. CDR3 DNA: TGCGCCAGCAGCTTGAGGACTGGGCTTCGGGAAAAACTGTTTTTT. The complete variable domain, with remaining parts taken from reference TRBV5-1 and TRBJ1-4, reads KAGVTQTPRYLIKTRGQQVTLSCSPISGHRSVSWYQQTPGQGLQFLFEYFSETQRNKGNFPGRFSGRQFSNSRSEMNVSTLELGDSALYLCASSLRTGLREKLFFGSGTQLSVL.

This chain joins TRBV6-5 and TRBJ2-7; TRBD2 aligns across 13 bases. The junction had 3 bases not matched to a gene; V was cut back by 11 bases and J by 2 bases. The CDR3 loop spans 13 amino acids. From germline, CDR1 is MNHEY and CDR2 SVGAGI. CDR3 DNA: TGTGCCGCGGGACTAGCGGGGCCCTACGAGCAGTACTTC. Translating it yields CAAGLAGPYEQYF.

The gene calls are TRBV6-5 and TRBJ1-4, with a weak D call TRBD1 (6 bases). Deletions cut 5 bases from V and 7 bases from J, with 14 bases between. Germline V CDR1 and CDR2: MNHEY, SVGAGI. The CDR3 covers 14 residues. The CDR3 region is CASSTGMVGEKLFF. CDR3 in DNA: TGTGCCAGCAGTACAGGGATGGTCGGTGAAAAACTGTTTTTT.

J is TRBJ1-5 and V is TRBV19, with 11 bases fitting TRBD1. The junction had 6 bases not matched to a gene; V was cut back by 5 bases and J by 6 bases. The CDR3 runs 15 residues. From germline, CDR1 is LNHDA and CDR2 SQIVND (reference sequence). CDR3 bases: TGTGCCAGTAGTGGGACAGGGGGAGTAAGTCAGCCCCAGCATTTT. Protein product: CASSGTGGVSQPQHF.

The chain is built from TRBV19 and TRBJ1-2; D is unclear. The CDR3 spans 12 residues. Trimming took 5 bases from V and 5 from J, leaving 9 bases between them. The germline CDR1 and CDR2 sequences are LNHDA and SQIVND (reference sequence). The CDR3: CASSYSVYGYTF. The CDR3 DNA is TGTGCCAGTAGTTATAGTGTATATGGCTACACCTTC.

The chain couples TRBV19 to TRBJ2-1; weak D call: TRBD2 (6 bases). The V gene lost 4 bases and the J gene lost 8 bases, with 15 bases spanning the gap. CDR1 is LNHDA and CDR2 is SQIVND in the germline V gene (reference sequence). The CDR3 has 14 residues. In DNA, the CDR3 is TGTGCCAGTAGTAAGCCGACTAGGACCTATGAGCAGTTCTTC. Its translation is CASSKPTRTYEQFF.

In this sample, this clone turned up once. The J gene is TRBJ2-1, the V gene TRBV2; D uncertain. The germline V gene encodes CDR1 SNHLY and CDR2 FYNNEI. The CDR3 has 12 amino acids. The germline V and J ends were trimmed by 4 bases and 8 bases, with 9 bases remaining between them. This CDR3 is CASSAQAYEQFF. CDR3 nucleotides: TGTGCCAGCAGTGCTCAGGCCTATGAGCAGTTCTTC.

This chain joins TRBV3-1 (or the pseudogene TRBV3-2) and TRBJ1-2; TRBD1 agrees at 9 bases. Trimming cost V 4 bases and J 6 bases; bases outside gene matches: 9. Per germline, CDR1 LGHDT and CDR2 YNNKEL (reference sequence). The CDR3 totals 15 residues. CDR3 sequence (DNA): TGTGCCAGCAGCCCCGGACAGGGGAGGTATGATGGCTACACCTTC. It is translated as CASSPGQGRYDGYTF.

There are a few counts of this clone. The rearrangement joins TRBV5-8 to TRBJ1-5, with D hard to call. Trimming pared 6 bases from V and 10 bases from J, leaving 17 bases between. The CDR3 has 13 residues. Germline CDR1 is SGHTS and CDR2 is YDEGEE. DNA for the CDR3: TGTGCCAGCACCCACTTGCATCCATCACCCCAGCATTTT. It is translated as CASTHLHPSPQHF.

V usage is TRBV11-2 and J usage is TRBJ1-6, with a possible D match to TRBD1 (5 bases). With 5 bases removed from V and 0 bases from J, the gap between germline ends came to 14 bases. This CDR3 has 17 residues. Germline V CDR1 and CDR2: SGHAT, FQNNGV. CDR3: CASSPGRGGSYNSPLHF. The CDR3 nucleotides read TGTGCCAGCAGCCCCGGGAGGGGCGGCTCCTATAATTCACCCCTCCACTTT.

This clone was seen a few times. The chain combines TRBV11-3 with TRBJ1-4; D remains ambiguous. Per the germline V gene, CDR1 is SGHNT and CDR2 is YENEEA. V was shortened by 5 bases and J by 7 bases, with 17 bases between the two germline ends. CDR3 length: 15 amino acids. In nucleotides, the CDR3 is TGTGCCAGCAGCCCATCCCCACAGTATCCTGAAAAACTGTTTTTT. Translation gives CASSPSPQYPEKLFF.

The V gene is TRBV6-5, the J gene TRBJ2-1, with 8 bases matching TRBD1. The CDR3 is 14 amino acids. V trimming: 5 bases; J trimming: 9 bases; junction bases outside the gene matches: 9. Germline V gene data show CDR1 as MNHEY and CDR2 as SVGAGI. CDR3 protein: CASSRTGSAGEQFF. The CDR3 nucleotides read TGTGCCAGCAGTAGGACAGGGTCGGCGGGTGAGCAGTTCTTC.

The rearrangement joins TRBV13 to TRBJ2-6; 8 positions agree with TRBD1. The trim removed 1 base at V and 0 bases at J, leaving 11 bases unmatched. Germline lookup yields CDR1 PRHDT and CDR2 FYEKMQ (reference sequence). CDR3 length: 20 residues. The CDR3 sequence: CASSLVGMGQAHSGANVLTF. DNA for the CDR3: TGTGCCAGCAGCTTAGTGGGAATGGGACAGGCACACTCTGGGGCCAACGTCCTGACTTTC.

The chain joins TRBV10-3 to TRBJ2-3; D is unresolved. This CDR3 contains 12 residues. V lost 7 bases and J 5 bases, leaving 10 bases between the germline ends. Germline V lookup: CDR1 ENHRY, CDR2 SYGVKD. In DNA form, the CDR3 reads TGTGCCATCACGCAGTCGGGAGATACGCAGTATTTT. Encoded protein: CAITQSGDTQYF.

The chain has TRBV5-1 and TRBJ2-3; weak D call: TRBD2 (6 bases). The V gene's germline CDR1 is SGHRS and CDR2 YFSETQ. The CDR3 totals 15 residues. The ends were cut back, 4 bases at V and 1 base at J, with 13 bases in the middle. The CDR3 loop reads CASSPGLGGTDTQYF. The CDR3 bases are TGCGCCAGCAGCCCGGGACTTGGGGGCACAGATACGCAGTATTTT.

The V and J genes are TRBV2 and TRBJ1-4; 11 nucleotides line up with TRBD1. Unmatched junction bases numbered 11, after V lost 7 bases and J lost 10 bases. Germline-derived CDR1 and CDR2 are SNHLY and FYNNEI. The CDR3 contains 15 residues. CDR3 protein: CASKEGQGAFVKLFF. The CDR3 bases are TGTGCCAGCAAAGAAGGACAGGGGGCGTTTGTAAAACTGTTTTTT.

This clone turned up a few times. The chain links TRBV5-5 to TRBJ1-4; no definite D call. Deletions cut 0 bases from V and 3 bases from J, with 6 bases between. Germline V CDR1 and CDR2: SGHKS, YYEKEE (reference sequence). This CDR3 has 14 amino acids. The CDR3 loop is CASSLVGANEKLFF. DNA of the CDR3: TGTGCCAGCAGCTTGGTGGGAGCTAATGAAAAACTGTTTTTT.